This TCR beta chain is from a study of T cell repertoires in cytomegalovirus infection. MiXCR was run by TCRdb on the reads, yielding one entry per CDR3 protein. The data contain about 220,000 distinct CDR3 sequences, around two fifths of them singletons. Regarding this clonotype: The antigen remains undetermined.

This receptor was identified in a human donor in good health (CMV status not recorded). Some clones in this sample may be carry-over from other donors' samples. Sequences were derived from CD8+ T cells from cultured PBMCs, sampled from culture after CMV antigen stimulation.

The CDR3 loop reads CASSLRTPHLNTEAFF. In DNA, the CDR3 is TGTGCCAGCAGTTTGCGGACGCCCCATTTGAACACTGAAGCTTTCTTT. The chain recombines TRBV27 with TRBJ1-1; D is ambiguous. The V gene's germline CDR1 is MNHEY and CDR2 SMNVEV (reference sequence). The germline V and J ends were trimmed by 3 bases and 0 bases, with 14 bases remaining between them. The CDR3 totals 16 residues.